These 12 T cell receptor beta chains originate from one sample sequenced in a study of beta chain features in type 1 diabetes. Expressed TCRB transcripts were sequenced, since all the RNA that had been isolated was reverse transcribed. Using immunoSEQ multiplex PCR, the repertoire was profiled, and TCRdb retains in-frame clones only, with some absent. The repertoire holds fewer than 900,000 clones, 15% to 20% seen once, with 0.023% in the top ten. The sequencing input was naive CD4+ T cells from blood. The source of these receptors is a woman younger than 30 in good health.

V and J are TRBV15 and TRBJ2-5; D ambiguous. This CDR3 has 15 amino acids. Trimming took off 3 bases at V and 2 bases at J, with 13 bases between the two ends. Per the germline V gene, CDR1 is LNHNV and CDR2 is YYDKDF (reference sequence). The DNA of the CDR3 is TGTGCCACCAGCAGGGCGATGCGAACACAAGAGACCCAGTACTTC. Translation gives CATSRAMRTQETQYF.

This clone showed up just a few times. The V gene is TRBV7-3, the J gene TRBJ2-3, with D maybe TRBD2 (6 bases). From germline, CDR1 is SGHTA and CDR2 FQGTGA. Trimming removed 5 bases from V and 5 bases from J, with 17 bases in between. The CDR3 has 15 residues. This CDR3 reads CASSPLAGGLDTQYF. The CDR3 DNA reads as TGTGCCAGCAGCCCTCTAGCAGGAGGGTTAGATACGCAGTATTTT.

Concerning this clone: One end of the junction fails to match germline, which may point to a read error. The V and J genes are TRBV11-2 and TRBJ2-1, with a weak D call TRBD1 (6 bases). This CDR3 comprises 13 residues. From germline, CDR1 is SGHAT and CDR2 FQNNGV. CDR3 DNA sequence: TGCGCCAGCAGCCTATGGCAGGGGAATGAGCAGTTCTTC. This codes for CASSLWQGNEQFF.

The rearrangement joins TRBV7-2 to TRBJ2-5, with a tentative D call TRBD1 (7 bases). V was trimmed by 3 bases and J by 2 bases, leaving 13 bases between them. The CDR3 covers 15 residues. Germline V gives CDR1 SGHTA, CDR2 FQGNSA. The CDR3: CASSFQQGRQETQYF. The CDR3 coding sequence is TGTGCCAGCAGCTTTCAACAGGGGAGGCAAGAGACCCAGTACTTC.

This clone showed up just a few times. This chain uses TRBV7-2 with TRBJ2-1; D perhaps matches TRBD2 (6 bases). Germline V gene data show CDR1 as SGHTA and CDR2 as FQGNSA. The CDR3 spans 17 residues. Trimming shortened V by 2 bases and J by 3 bases, and 17 bases separated the two germline ends. DNA of the CDR3: TGTGCCAGCAGCTTAATCGGGTTTTCGGGACTCTACAATGAGCAGTTCTTC. Translation gives CASSLIGFSGLYNEQFF.

This chain links TRBV21-1 with TRBJ2-3; the listed D gene, TRBD1, was not tested against the DNA. TRBV21-1 is deemed a pseudogene. The CDR3 spans 15 residues. The CDR3 protein is CASSQGQGRPDTQYF. CDR3 nucleotide sequence: TGTGCCAGCAGCCAGGGGCAGGGGAGACCAGATACGCAGTATTTT.

The chain couples TRBV2 to TRBJ1-1; 8 positions agree with TRBD1. The CDR3 is 13 amino acids. With V trimmed by 10 bases and J by 5 bases, 9 bases remained unmatched. Germline CDR1 and CDR2: SNHLY and FYNNEI. CDR3 protein: CATSGTGGTEAFF. For the CDR3, the DNA is TGTGCCACGTCCGGGACAGGTGGTACTGAAGCTTTCTTT.

This clone was observed many times. The chain is built from TRBV14 and TRBJ2-1, with D perhaps TRBD2 (6 bases). Between the trimmed V and J ends, which lost 4 bases and 0 bases, there was a span of 10 bases. The CDR3 sequence is 15 residues long. Germline V gene data show CDR1 as SGHDN and CDR2 as FVKESK. As DNA, the CDR3 is TGTGCCAGCAGCCGGCAGGACTACTCCTACAATGAGCAGTTCTTC. Translation: CASSRQDYSYNEQFF.

This clone has a handful of counts. The chain recombines TRBV7-2 with TRBJ2-7; either TRBD1 or TRBD2 may supply D (6 bases each). Trimming took off 8 bases at V and 2 bases at J, with 13 bases between the two ends. Germline values: CDR1 SGHTA, CDR2 FQGNSA. The CDR3 spans 13 residues. Here the CDR3 DNA reads TGTGCCAGCCGGGGGCAGGGAACCTACGAGCAGTACTTC. It translates to CASRGQGTYEQYF.

This clone was detected only a few times. The CDR3 region is CASSPNRDRMNTEAFF. Here the CDR3 DNA reads TGTGCCAGCTCACCCAACAGGGACCGCATGAACACTGAAGCTTTCTTT. The rearrangement uses TRBV18 and TRBJ1-1; maybe TRBD1 (6 bases). Germline values: CDR1 KGHSH, CDR2 LQKENI. The CDR3 consists of 16 residues. V was trimmed by 3 bases and J by 0 bases, leaving 14 bases between them.

V gene TRBV7-2 combines with J gene TRBJ1-2, with TRBD1 identical over 9 bases. V lost 8 bases and J lost 5; bases outside the gene matches: 0. The CDR3 sequence is 11 residues long. Germline loops: CDR1 SGHTA, CDR2 FQGNSA. The CDR3 sequence: CASGQGYGYTF. CDR3 coding DNA: TGTGCCAGCGGACAGGGGTATGGCTACACCTTC.

This clone was detected only once. Other DNA sequences in the sample encode the same CDR3. The chain recombines TRBV18 with TRBJ2-7; 8 positions match TRBD2. Germline-derived CDR1 and CDR2 are KGHSH and LQKENI. The CDR3 length is 13 residues. After removal of 2 bases from V and 5 bases from J, the junction contained 2 bases not matched to a gene. CDR3 sequence (DNA): TGTGCCAGCTCACCAGGACTAGCTAACGAGCAGTACTTC. Protein product: CASSPGLANEQYF.